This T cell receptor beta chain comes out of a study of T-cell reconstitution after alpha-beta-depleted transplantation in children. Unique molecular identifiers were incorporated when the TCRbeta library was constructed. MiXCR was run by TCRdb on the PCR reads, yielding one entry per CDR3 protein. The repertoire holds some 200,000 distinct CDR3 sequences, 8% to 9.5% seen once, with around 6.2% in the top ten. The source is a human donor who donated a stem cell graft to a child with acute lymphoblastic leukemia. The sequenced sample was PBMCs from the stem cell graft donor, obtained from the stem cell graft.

The DNA of the CDR3 is TGTGCCAGCAGCGTAGCGACAGGGTGGGGTGAAAAACTGTTTTTT. As protein: CASSVATGWGEKLFF. V is TRBV9 and J is TRBJ1-4, with TRBD1 identical over 7 bases. J was trimmed by 7 bases and V by 0 bases; bases with no gene match: 6. The germline V gene has CDR1 SGDLS and CDR2 YYNGEE. There are 15 residues in the CDR3.